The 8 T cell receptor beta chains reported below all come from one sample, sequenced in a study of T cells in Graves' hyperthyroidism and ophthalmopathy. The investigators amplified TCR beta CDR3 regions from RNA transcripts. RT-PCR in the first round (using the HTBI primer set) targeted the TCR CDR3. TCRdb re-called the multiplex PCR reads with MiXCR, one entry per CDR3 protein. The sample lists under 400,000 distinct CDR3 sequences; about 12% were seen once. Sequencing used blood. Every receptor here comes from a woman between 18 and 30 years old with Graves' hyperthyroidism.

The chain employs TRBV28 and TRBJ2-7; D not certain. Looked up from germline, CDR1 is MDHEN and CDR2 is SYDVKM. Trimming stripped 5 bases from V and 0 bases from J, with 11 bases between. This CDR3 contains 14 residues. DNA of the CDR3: TGTGCCAGCAGTACCGTCCGGGCCTCCTACGAGCAGTACTTC. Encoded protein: CASSTVRASYEQYF.

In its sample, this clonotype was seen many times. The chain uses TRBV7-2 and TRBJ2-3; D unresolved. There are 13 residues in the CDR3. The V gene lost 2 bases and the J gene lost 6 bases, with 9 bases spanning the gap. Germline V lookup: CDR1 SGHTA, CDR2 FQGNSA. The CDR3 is CASSLSPPDTQYF. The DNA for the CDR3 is TGTGCCAGCAGCTTATCTCCGCCGGATACGCAGTATTTT.

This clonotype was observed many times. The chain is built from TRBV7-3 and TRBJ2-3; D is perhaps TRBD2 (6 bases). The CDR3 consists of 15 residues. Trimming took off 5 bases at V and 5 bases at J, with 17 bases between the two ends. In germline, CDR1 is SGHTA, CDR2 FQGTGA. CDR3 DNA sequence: TGTGCCAGCAGCGCCAGCGGAGGGGTTGGAGATACGCAGTATTTT. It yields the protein CASSASGGVGDTQYF.

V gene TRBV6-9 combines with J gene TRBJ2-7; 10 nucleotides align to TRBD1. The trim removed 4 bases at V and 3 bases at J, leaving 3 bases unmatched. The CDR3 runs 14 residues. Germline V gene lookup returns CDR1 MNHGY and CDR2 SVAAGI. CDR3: CASSFRTGGYEQYF. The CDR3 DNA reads TGTGCCAGCAGTTTCCGGACAGGGGGCTACGAGCAGTACTTC.

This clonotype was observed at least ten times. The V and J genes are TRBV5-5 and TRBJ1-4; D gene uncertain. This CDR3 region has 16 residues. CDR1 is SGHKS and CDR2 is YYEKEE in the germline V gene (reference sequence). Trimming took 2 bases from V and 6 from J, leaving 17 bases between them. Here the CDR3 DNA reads TGTGCCAGCAGCTTTTCGAACCCGTGGGGAGATGAAAAACTGTTTTTT. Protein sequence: CASSFSNPWGDEKLFF. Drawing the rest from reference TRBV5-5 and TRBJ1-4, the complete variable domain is DAGVTQSPTHLIKTRGQQVTLRCSPISGHKSVSWYQQVLGQGPQFIFQYYEKEERGRGNFPDRFSARQFPNYSSELNVNALLLGDSALYLCASSFSNPWGDEKLFFGSGTQLSVL.

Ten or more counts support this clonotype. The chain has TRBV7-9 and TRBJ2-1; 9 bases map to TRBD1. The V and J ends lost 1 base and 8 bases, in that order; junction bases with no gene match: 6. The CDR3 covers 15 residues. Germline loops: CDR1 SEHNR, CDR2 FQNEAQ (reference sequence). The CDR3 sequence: CASSLVWDRAHEQFF. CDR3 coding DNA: TGTGCCAGCAGCTTAGTTTGGGACAGGGCCCATGAGCAGTTCTTC.

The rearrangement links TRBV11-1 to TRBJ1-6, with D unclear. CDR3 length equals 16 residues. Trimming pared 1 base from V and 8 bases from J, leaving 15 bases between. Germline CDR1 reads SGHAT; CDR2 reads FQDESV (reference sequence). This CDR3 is CASSLERALDDSPLHF. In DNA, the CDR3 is TGTGCCAGCAGCTTAGAAAGGGCGTTGGATGATTCACCCCTCCACTTT.

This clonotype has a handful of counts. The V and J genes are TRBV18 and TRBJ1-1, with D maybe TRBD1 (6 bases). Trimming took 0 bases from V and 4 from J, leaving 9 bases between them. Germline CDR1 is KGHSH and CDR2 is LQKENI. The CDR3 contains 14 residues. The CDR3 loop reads CASSPPVRGTEAFF. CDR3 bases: TGTGCCAGCTCACCACCGGTCAGGGGCACTGAAGCTTTCTTT.